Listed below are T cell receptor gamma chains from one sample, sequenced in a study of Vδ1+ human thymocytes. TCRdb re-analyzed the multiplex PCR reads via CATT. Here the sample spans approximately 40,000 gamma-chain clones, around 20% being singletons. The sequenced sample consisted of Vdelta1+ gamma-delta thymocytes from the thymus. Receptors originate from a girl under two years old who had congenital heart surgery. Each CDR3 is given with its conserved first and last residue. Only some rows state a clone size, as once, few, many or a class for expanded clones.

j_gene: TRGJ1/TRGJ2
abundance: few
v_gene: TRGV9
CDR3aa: CALWEVGCGKLF
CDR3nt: TGTGCCTTGTGGGAGGTGGGGTGCGGGAAACTCTTT

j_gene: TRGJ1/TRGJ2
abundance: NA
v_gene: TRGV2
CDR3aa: CATWDGRMYYKKLF
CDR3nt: TGTGCCACCTGGGACGGGCGAATGTATTATAAGAAACTCTTT

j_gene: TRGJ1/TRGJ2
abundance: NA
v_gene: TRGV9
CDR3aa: CALWEPYSRYKKLF
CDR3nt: TGTGCCTTGTGGGAGCCGTATTCCCGCTATAAGAAACTCTTT

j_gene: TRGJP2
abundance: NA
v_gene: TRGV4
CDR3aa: CATWDGLGSDWIKTF
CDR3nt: TGTGCCACCTGGGACGGGCTGGGAAGTGATTGGATCAAGACGTTT

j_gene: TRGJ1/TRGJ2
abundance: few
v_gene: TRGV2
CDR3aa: CATSDRSYYKKLF
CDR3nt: TGTGCCACCTCCGATCGGAGTTATTATAAGAAACTCTTT

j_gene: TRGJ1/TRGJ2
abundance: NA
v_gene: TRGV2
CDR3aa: CATWDGPSYKELF
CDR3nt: TGTGCCACCTGGGACGGGCCGTCCTATAAGGAACTCTTT

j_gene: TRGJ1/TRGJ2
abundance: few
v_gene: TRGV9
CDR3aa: CALWEGAKLF
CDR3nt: TGTGCCTTGTGGGAGGGTGCGAAACTCTTT

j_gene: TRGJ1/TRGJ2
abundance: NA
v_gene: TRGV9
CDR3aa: CALWEIRWKLF
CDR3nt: TGTGCCTTGTGGGAGATTAGGTGGAAACTCTTT

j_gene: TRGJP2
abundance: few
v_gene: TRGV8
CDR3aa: CATWDRGWIKTF
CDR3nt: TGTGCCACCTGGGATAGGGGTTGGATCAAGACGTTT

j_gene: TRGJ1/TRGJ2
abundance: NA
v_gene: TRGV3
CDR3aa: CATWDTNPPPGYKKLF
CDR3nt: TGTGCCACCTGGGACACAAACCCACCACCGGGATATAAGAAACTCTTT

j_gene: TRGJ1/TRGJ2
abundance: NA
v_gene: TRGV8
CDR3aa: CATWVLDRKLF
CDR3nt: TGTGCCACCTGGGTGCTCGACCGAAAACTCTTT

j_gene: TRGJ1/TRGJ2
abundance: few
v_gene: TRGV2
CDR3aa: CATWDGPSQKLF
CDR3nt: TGTGCCACCTGGGACGGGCCATCCCAGAAACTCTTT

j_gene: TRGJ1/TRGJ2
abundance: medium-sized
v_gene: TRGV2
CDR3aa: CATWDGLDYKKLF
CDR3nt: TGTGCCACCTGGGACGGGCTAGATTATAAGAAACTCTTT

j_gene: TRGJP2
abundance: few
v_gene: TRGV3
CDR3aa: CATWKAGGGSDWIKTF
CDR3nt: TGTGCCACCTGGAAAGCCGGGGGCGGTAGTGATTGGATCAAGACGTTT

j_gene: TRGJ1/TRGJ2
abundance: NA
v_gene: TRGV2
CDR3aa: CATWHNHKKLF
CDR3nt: TGTGCCACCTGGCATAATCATAAGAAACTCTTT

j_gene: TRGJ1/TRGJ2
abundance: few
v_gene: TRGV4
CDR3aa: CATWDAPSGYYKKLF
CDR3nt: TGTGCCACCTGGGATGCCCCGAGCGGTTATTATAAGAAACTCTTT

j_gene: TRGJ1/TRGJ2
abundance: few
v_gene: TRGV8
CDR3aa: CATWAKNDRNYYKKLF
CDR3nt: TGTGCCACCTGGGCTAAAAATGACCGGAATTATTATAAGAAACTCTTT

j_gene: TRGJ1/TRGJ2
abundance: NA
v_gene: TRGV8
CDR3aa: CATWDRWVKRLF
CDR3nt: TGTGCCACCTGGGATAGGTGGGTTAAGAGGCTCTTT

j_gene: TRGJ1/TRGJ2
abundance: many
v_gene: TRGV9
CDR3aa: CALWEVLGYKKLF
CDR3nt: TGTGCCTTGTGGGAGGTATTAGGTTATAAGAAACTCTTT

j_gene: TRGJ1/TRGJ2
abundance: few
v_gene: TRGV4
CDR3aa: CATWASGYYKKLF
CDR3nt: TGTGCCACCTGGGCCTCAGGTTATTATAAGAAACTCTTT